This TCR beta chain stems from a study of T cell responses to AZD1222 COVID-19 vaccine. Study findings and constraints: The number of AZD1222 recipients seropositive at baseline was only six. Increased Spike-specific TCR breadth and depth were observed after two AZD1222 doses.

Clones were read by immunoSEQ multiplex PCR, and TCRdb kept only the in-frame ones, dropping some. This table holds tens of thousands of clones, 75% to 90% found once. Trimming removed 7 bases from V and 7 bases from J; junction bases left unmatched: 5. The CDR3 has 13 residues. As concerns this clone: Its target is unknown.

The TCR comes from an adult in good health. The sequences come from peripheral blood, collected on day 0 of AZD1222 vaccination. The rearrangement uses TRBV12-3 or TRBV12-4 and TRBJ2-3; TRBD2 matches at 10 bases. The CDR3 spells CASTKTSGYTQYF. The CDR3 coding sequence is TGTGCCAGCACAAAGACTAGCGGGTATACGCAGTATTTT.